This T cell receptor (beta chain) was sequenced during a study of control samples from healthy donors and cancer patients. Germline-derived CDR1 and CDR2 are MNHNS and SASEGT. The CDR3 has 12 amino acids. The V end was cut by 3 bases, the J end by 10 bases, with 12 bases between. Sequenced by immunoSEQ multiplex PCR; TCRdb stores in-frame clones only, minus some. The sample includes approximately 97,000 clones, 92% of them seen just once. The specimen sequenced was blood. The chain carries TRBV6-1 and TRBJ1-2, with D perhaps TRBD1 (5 bases). The receptor was derived from a human donor in good health. The donor label of this sample is uncertain. Here the CDR3 reads CASSDPTTDYTF. For the CDR3, the DNA is TGTGCCAGCAGTGATCCAACGACAGACTACACCTTC.